The 26 T cell receptor beta chains below all came from one sample that was sequenced in a study of identifying expanded T cells in peripheral blood. Using immunoSEQ multiplex PCR, the repertoire was profiled, and TCRdb retains in-frame clones only, with some absent. Of nearly 60,000 clones listed, around 90% are singletons. Sequencing used blood. The source is a person between 18 and 75 years old in good health.

The genes are TRBV25-1 and TRBJ2-3, with 7 bases lining up with TRBD2. Germline values: CDR1 MGHDK, CDR2 SYGVNS. The CDR3 covers 14 residues. V trimming: 6 bases; J trimming: 3 bases; junction bases outside the gene matches: 6. The CDR3 nucleotides are TGTGCCAGCAGCCCCGGACTAGTTACAGATACGCAGTATTTT. Translated: CASSPGLVTDTQYF.

This rearrangement joins TRBV28 to TRBJ2-2; D ambiguous. V lost 3 bases and J lost 4, with 9 bases in between. The CDR3 is 14 amino acids. The V gene's germline CDR1 is MDHEN and CDR2 SYDVKM. CDR3 coding DNA: TGTGCCAGCAGTTTCTCGTCTGGCACCGGGGAGCTGTTTTTT. Protein: CASSFSSGTGELFF.

The CDR3 protein is CASSLSGQGHGYTF. For the CDR3, the DNA is TGCGCCAGCAGCTTGTCGGGACAGGGCCATGGCTACACCTTC. The chain has TRBV5-1 and TRBJ1-2; 9 bases match TRBD1. CDR3 length: 14 amino acids. J lost 6 bases, V lost 1 base, and 4 bases had no gene match. Germline V gene sequence: CDR1 SGHRS, CDR2 YFSETQ. The full variable domain, with the rest looked up from reference TRBV5-1 and TRBJ1-2, is KAGVTQTPRYLIKTRGQQVTLSCSPISGHRSVSWYQQTPGQGLQFLFEYFSETQRNKGNFPGRFSGRQFSNSRSEMNVSTLELGDSALYLCASSLSGQGHGYTFGSGTRLTVV.

CDR3 protein: CASSVGQGMNTEAFF. For the CDR3, the DNA is TGTGCCAGCAGCGTGGGACAGGGTATGAACACTGAAGCTTTCTTT. V is TRBV9 and J is TRBJ1-1, with TRBD1 identical over 9 bases. Germline V gene sequence: CDR1 SGDLS, CDR2 YYNGEE. The V segment lost 2 bases and the J segment 0 bases; nucleotides outside the gene matches: 2. The CDR3 totals 15 residues.

The rearrangement links TRBV30 to TRBJ2-1; TRBD1 matches at 10 bases. The V gene's germline CDR1 is GTSNPN and CDR2 SVGIG (reference sequence). V lost 3 bases, J lost 6 bases, and 8 bases stayed unmatched. This CDR3 region has 15 residues. CDR3 sequence: CAWRKRGTGVNEQFF. In DNA form, the CDR3 reads TGTGCCTGGAGGAAACGCGGGACAGGGGTCAATGAGCAGTTCTTC.

The chain employs TRBV20-1 and TRBJ2-5; no clear D gene. The V end was cut by 5 bases, the J end by 5 bases, with 9 bases between. CDR3 length equals 11 residues. Germline CDR1 is DFQATT and CDR2 is SNEGSKA (reference sequence). For the CDR3, the DNA is TGCAGTGCTGAGTTGGGGGAGACCCAGTACTTC. This gives the protein CSAELGETQYF.

V gene TRBV7-3 combines with J gene TRBJ2-1, with 10 bases matching TRBD1. The germline CDR1 and CDR2 sequences are SGHTA and FQGTGA. The CDR3 loop spans 15 amino acids. V dropped 6 bases and J dropped 6; count of bases not matched to a gene: 8. The chain's CDR3 is CASRDTGTGVNEQFF. CDR3 nucleotides: TGTGCCAGCAGAGACACCGGGACAGGGGTCAATGAGCAGTTCTTC.

The CDR3 region has the DNA TGCGCCAGCAGCCATGCCTATGGACTTAGCTCCTACGAGCAGTACTTC. Its translation: CASSHAYGLSSYEQYF. The V call is TRBV4-1, the J call TRBJ2-7; possibly TRBD2 for D (5 bases). The germline V gene encodes CDR1 MGHRA and CDR2 YSYEKL. The ends were cut back, 3 bases at V and 0 bases at J, with 15 bases in the middle. The CDR3 loop spans 16 amino acids.

The chain uses TRBV11-2 and TRBJ2-5, with 7 positions matching TRBD1. Per the germline V gene, CDR1 is SGHAT and CDR2 is FQNNGV. The ends lost 0 bases at V and 5 bases at J; junction bases unmatched: 12. This CDR3 has 17 residues. The CDR3 sequence: CASSLEGGGLPGETQYF. The DNA of the CDR3 is TGTGCCAGCAGCTTAGAAGGGGGCGGGCTCCCCGGGGAGACCCAGTACTTC.

This rearrangement joins TRBV5-6 to TRBJ1-2; maybe TRBD1 (6 bases). Germline V lookup: CDR1 SGHDT, CDR2 YYEEEE. Trimming took 4 bases from V and 5 from J, leaving 24 bases between them. The CDR3 length is 17 residues. The CDR3 spells CASSKLTGHNFPYGYTF. CDR3 nucleotide sequence: TGTGCCAGCAGCAAGTTGACAGGACACAACTTCCCTTATGGCTACACCTTC.

In nucleotides, the CDR3 is TGTGCCAGCAGCCACGTACAGGGGGAGCAGTACTTC. It is translated as CASSHVQGEQYF. V and J are TRBV7-2 and TRBJ2-7; 7 bases line up with TRBD1. Germline V gene data show CDR1 as SGHTA and CDR2 as FQGNSA. This CDR3 has 12 residues. Germline trimming cut 5 bases from V and 7 bases from J; bases unmatched to any gene: 5.

This clone has a handful of counts. The genes are TRBV10-2 and TRBJ2-2; 9 positions agree with TRBD2. The CDR3 is 16 residues long. V trimming: 2 bases; J trimming: 6 bases; junction bases outside the gene matches: 7. In germline, CDR1 is WSHSY, CDR2 SAAADI. CDR3 loop: CASSEILRGGAGELFF. CDR3 bases: TGCGCCAGCAGTGAGATCTTGCGGGGGGGTGCCGGGGAGCTGTTTTTT.

The chain links TRBV7-2 to TRBJ2-7, with 7 bases fitting TRBD1. This CDR3 contains 14 residues. Trimming took 3 bases from V and 4 from J; bases not matched to a gene: 6. Germline V CDR1 and CDR2: SGHTA, FQGNSA. CDR3 residues: CASSLMTGQYEQYF. CDR3 nucleotides: TGTGCCAGCAGCTTGATGACAGGGCAGTACGAGCAGTACTTC.

The CDR3 DNA follows: TGTGCCAGCTCACCGGAACAGGGGCGTCGAGAGGCTGAAGCTTTCTTT. This translates into CASSPEQGRREAEAFF. This chain links TRBV18 with TRBJ1-1; the match to TRBD1 covers 7 bases. Unmatched junction bases numbered 13, after V lost 3 bases and J lost 6 bases. The length of the CDR3 is 16 residues. CDR1 KGHSH and CDR2 LQKENI come from the germline V gene.

The rearrangement joins TRBV18 to TRBJ2-2; TRBD1 or TRBD2 may be the D gene (5 bases each). Trimming took off 6 bases at V and 3 bases at J, with 11 bases between the two ends. The CDR3 length is 14 residues. Germline CDR1 is KGHSH and CDR2 is LQKENI. The CDR3 is CASSTRGDTGELFF. The CDR3 bases are TGTGCCAGCTCCACTAGAGGGGACACCGGGGAGCTGTTTTTT.

The genes are TRBV7-9 and TRBJ1-4; 9 bases fit TRBD1. Germline V gene sequence: CDR1 SEHNR, CDR2 FQNEAQ (reference sequence). This CDR3 spans 14 amino acids. V shed 5 bases and J 8 bases; nucleotides not matched to a gene: 6. The CDR3 bases are TGTGCCAGCAGCCGGGGACAGGGAGAGGAAAAACTGTTTTTT. This translates into CASSRGQGEEKLFF.

As regards this clone: One end of the junction varies from germline; a read error may be responsible. This rearrangement joins TRBV19 to TRBJ2-7; 8 bases line up with TRBD1. The germline V gene encodes CDR1 LNHDA and CDR2 SQIVND (reference sequence). The CDR3 covers 14 residues. The CDR3: CAGSPTGQGGEQYF. The CDR3 nucleotides read TGTGCCGGTAGTCCAACAGGACAGGGTGGCGAGCAGTACTTC.

This rearrangement joins TRBV9 to TRBJ1-1; 7 bases fit TRBD1. Germline loops: CDR1 SGDLS, CDR2 YYNGEE. V lost 3 bases and J lost 1; bases outside the gene matches: 12. The CDR3 has 17 residues. CDR3 in DNA: TGTGCCAGCAGCGCACGGCGAGAGGGGGCCGGGAACACTGAAGCTTTCTTT. The encoded protein is CASSARREGAGNTEAFF.

The V and J genes are TRBV10-2 and TRBJ2-7; 9 positions agree with TRBD1. Germline V CDR1 and CDR2: WSHSY, SAAADI. This CDR3 region has 14 residues. The ends lost 6 bases at V and 3 bases at J; junction bases unmatched: 6. CDR3 protein: CASRPGQGLYEQYF. The CDR3 DNA reads TGCGCCAGCAGACCGGGACAGGGCCTCTACGAGCAGTACTTC.

The chain joins TRBV6-6 to TRBJ1-3, with D perhaps TRBD1 (6 bases). Per germline, CDR1 MNHNY and CDR2 SVGAGI (reference sequence). Deletions cut 7 bases from V and 3 bases from J, with 10 bases between. CDR3 length: 13 residues. DNA of the CDR3: TGTGCCAGCAAAAAACAGGGTGGAAACACCATATATTTT. Its protein product is CASKKQGGNTIYF.

This clone has a single count. CDR3 in amino acids: CAISESGAGSGQYF. Here the CDR3 DNA reads TGTGCCATCAGTGAGTCGGGAGCAGGCTCGGGGCAGTACTTC. The chain employs TRBV10-3 and TRBJ2-7, with D possibly being TRBD2 (5 bases). The CDR3 has 14 amino acids. V was shortened by 0 bases and J by 9 bases, with 15 bases between the two germline ends. Germline V gene lookup returns CDR1 ENHRY and CDR2 SYGVKD.

V is TRBV6-5 and J is TRBJ2-7; 8 bases match TRBD1. V lost 4 bases, J lost 2 bases, and 7 bases stayed unmatched. Germline V gene sequence: CDR1 MNHEY, CDR2 SVGAGI. The CDR3 length is 15 residues. CDR3 loop: CASSSGQGKTYEQYF. The CDR3 DNA reads TGTGCCAGCAGTTCCGGACAGGGAAAAACCTACGAGCAGTACTTC.

This rearrangement joins TRBV7-2 to TRBJ1-3; D not resolved. The CDR3 length is 18 residues. Germline V gene lookup returns CDR1 SGHTA and CDR2 FQGNSA. Trimming removed 2 bases from V and 0 bases from J, with 17 bases in between. Written as DNA, the CDR3 is TGTGCCAGCAGCTTAACTCCCTTCGGGCCAAGCTCTGGAAACACCATATATTTT. This gives the protein CASSLTPFGPSSGNTIYF. Using reference TRBV7-2 and TRBJ1-3 for the parts outside the CDR3, the full variable domain is GAGVSQSPSNKVTEKGKDVELRCDPISGHTALYWYRQSLGQGLEFLIYFQGNSAPDKSGLPSDRFSAERTGGSVSTLTIQRTQQEDSAVYLCASSLTPFGPSSGNTIYFGEGSWLTVV.

The rearrangement links TRBV5-1 to TRBJ2-2, with 9 bases that match TRBD2. Germline V gene data show CDR1 as SGHRS and CDR2 as YFSETQ. V was pared by 6 bases and J by 2 bases, with 5 bases of the junction left unmatched. This CDR3 contains 15 residues. The CDR3 DNA follows: TGCGCCAGCACGGTGCTAGCGGGAAACACCGGGGAGCTGTTTTTT. This sequence encodes CASTVLAGNTGELFF. The full variable domain, its missing parts supplied by reference TRBV5-1 and TRBJ2-2, is KAGVTQTPRYLIKTRGQQVTLSCSPISGHRSVSWYQQTPGQGLQFLFEYFSETQRNKGNFPGRFSGRQFSNSRSEMNVSTLELGDSALYLCASTVLAGNTGELFFGEGSRLTVL.

The chain uses TRBV2 and TRBJ2-7; 9 bases are shared with TRBD2. J lost 6 bases, V lost 4 bases, and 7 bases had no gene match. The CDR3 sequence is 14 residues long. The V gene's germline CDR1 is SNHLY and CDR2 FYNNEI. CDR3 nucleotide sequence: TGTGCCAGCAGTGTGTGGCGGGAGGGGTCCGAGCAGTACTTC. Translation: CASSVWREGSEQYF.

The CDR3 DNA reads TGCGCCAGCAGCCAGGCAGGCGCTAATGAAAAACTGTTTTTT. It specifies CASSQAGANEKLFF. The rearrangement joins TRBV4-1 to TRBJ1-4; unclear D gene. Germline CDR1 and CDR2: MGHRA and YSYEKL. This CDR3 comprises 14 residues. The V end lost 3 bases, the J end lost 3 bases, and 8 bases lay between the germline ends.